A single sample is the source of the 31 T cell receptor beta chains below, sequenced in a study of shared clonotypes between healthy human individuals. TCRdb's copy holds only in-frame clones and misses some; the assay was immunoSEQ multiplex PCR. The repertoire includes around 2.5 million clones, more than 85% of them detected once, and 0.36% sits in the top ten. Material for sequencing was naive CD4+ T cells from PBMCs. Noted subset: CD45RA+ positively selected. These TCRs come from a young man in good health. Some clones in this sample may be carry-over from other donors' samples.

This clone was observed a single time. The V call is TRBV15, the J call TRBJ2-1; possibly TRBD1 for D (6 bases). Trimming took off 0 bases at V and 7 bases at J, with 16 bases between the two ends. This CDR3 has 16 residues. The germline CDR1 and CDR2 sequences are LNHNV and YYDKDF (reference sequence). The CDR3 sequence is CATSRDRQGSRNEQFF. In DNA, the CDR3 is TGTGCCACCAGCAGAGATCGGCAGGGGTCTCGGAATGAGCAGTTCTTC. Drawing the rest from reference TRBV15 and TRBJ2-1, the complete variable domain is DAMVIQNPRYQVTQFGKPVTLSCSQTLNHNVMYWYQQKSSQAPKLLFHYYDKDFNNEADTPDNFQSRRPNTSFCFLDIRSPGLGDTAMYLCATSRDRQGSRNEQFFGPGTRLTVL.

The rearrangement uses TRBV2 and TRBJ2-6; no definite D call. The CDR3 totals 15 residues. With 3 bases removed from V and 4 bases from J, the gap between germline ends came to 10 bases. The germline CDR1 and CDR2 sequences are SNHLY and FYNNEI. The CDR3 here is CASSENMGGANVLTF. The CDR3 DNA reads TGTGCCAGCAGTGAGAACATGGGGGGGGCCAACGTCCTGACTTTC.

V and J are TRBV18 and TRBJ1-5; 7 nucleotides agree with TRBD1. The V and J ends lost 3 bases and 6 bases, in that order; junction bases with no gene match: 11. Germline lookup yields CDR1 KGHSH and CDR2 LQKENI. CDR3 length: 16 amino acids. The CDR3 loop is CASSPGTGVGGQPQHF. The CDR3 DNA is TGTGCCAGCTCACCGGGCACAGGGGTCGGGGGTCAGCCCCAGCATTTT.

The chain recombines TRBV19 with TRBJ1-1, with D uncertain. The length of the CDR3 is 13 residues. Germline V gene sequence: CDR1 LNHDA, CDR2 SQIVND (reference sequence). The V end lost 3 bases, the J end lost 4 bases, and 9 bases lay between the germline ends. This CDR3 reads CASSIQLGTEAFF. The CDR3, as DNA: TGTGCCAGTAGTATCCAGTTGGGCACTGAAGCTTTCTTT.

CDR3 sequence: CASSESMGATEAFF. The CDR3 nucleotides are TGTGCCAGCAGTGAATCTATGGGGGCCACTGAAGCTTTCTTT. The chain combines TRBV2 with TRBJ1-1; maybe TRBD1 (6 bases). Germline CDR1 reads SNHLY; CDR2 reads FYNNEI. V lost 2 bases to trimming and J lost 4 bases, with 11 bases between them. The CDR3 extends over 14 amino acids.

The chain couples TRBV2 to TRBJ2-7, with 8 bases identical to TRBD2. The V segment lost 4 bases and the J segment 1 base; nucleotides outside the gene matches: 9. The CDR3 is made up of 16 amino acids. Germline CDR1 SNHLY, CDR2 FYNNEI. The CDR3 nucleotides read TGTGCCAGCAGTGGGGGGCCGGCGGGAGGATCCTACGAGCAGTACTTC. Protein sequence: CASSGGPAGGSYEQYF.

The chain is built from TRBV28 and TRBJ2-7; 8 bases are a match to TRBD1. Germline lookup yields CDR1 MDHEN and CDR2 SYDVKM. The J segment lost 2 bases and the V segment lost 6 bases, leaving 9 bases of the junction unmatched. The CDR3 runs 15 residues. The CDR3 sequence is CASRGGQAAPYEQYF. The DNA for the CDR3 is TGTGCCAGCAGAGGGGGACAGGCGGCCCCCTACGAGCAGTACTTC.

This chain uses TRBV28 with TRBJ1-2; perhaps TRBD1 as D (5 bases). Germline assignment: CDR1 MDHEN and CDR2 SYDVKM. Trimming left V 11 bases short and J 4 bases short, with 14 bases between. This CDR3 region has 12 residues. CDR3 in amino acids: CAVQGTGYGYTF. As DNA, the CDR3 is TGTGCCGTCCAGGGTACCGGCTATGGCTACACCTTC.

In regard to this clone: The same CDR3 arises from other DNA sequences in this sample as well. CDR3 coding DNA: TGTGCCAGCAGCGTAGAAGGAGGCTCCTACGAGCAGTACTTC. Protein sequence: CASSVEGGSYEQYF. The V and J genes are TRBV9 and TRBJ2-7; a weak D match, TRBD2 (5 bases). Germline V gene sequence: CDR1 SGDLS, CDR2 YYNGEE. Trimming left V 0 bases short and J 0 bases short, with 7 bases between. This CDR3 has 14 amino acids.

With regard to this clone: This sample includes further DNA sequences coding for the same CDR3. This rearrangement joins TRBV5-1 to TRBJ2-3, with 8 bases fitting TRBD2. This CDR3 is 14 amino acids long. The V and J ends lost 2 bases and 3 bases, in that order; junction bases with no gene match: 2. CDR1 is SGHRS and CDR2 is YFSETQ in the germline V gene. CDR3 nucleotide sequence: TGCGCCAGCAGCTTTTTAGCGGGAACAGATACGCAGTATTTT. Residues: CASSFLAGTDTQYF.

As regards this clone: In the same sample, other DNA sequences code for this CDR3. The chain recombines TRBV9 with TRBJ2-6; D uncertain. The CDR3 has 15 residues. The germline V gene has CDR1 SGDLS and CDR2 YYNGEE. V was cut by 0 bases and J by 0 bases, with 4 bases left in between. The DNA of the CDR3 is TGTGCCAGCAGCGTAGGTGGCTCTGGGGCCAACGTCCTGACTTTC. Protein sequence: CASSVGGSGANVLTF.

J is TRBJ1-1 and V is TRBV6-7, with 7 bases matching TRBD1. TRBV6-7 is known as an ORF, though its function is uncertain. Trimming removed 6 bases from V and 0 bases from J; junction bases left unmatched: 10. There are 16 residues in the CDR3. The CDR3 loop reads CASSDGTVNMNTEAFF. The CDR3 coding sequence is TGTGCCAGCAGCGACGGGACAGTCAACATGAACACTGAAGCTTTCTTT.

Here the CDR3 reads CASSPGWVTYEQYF. DNA for the CDR3: TGTGCCAGCAGCCCTGGATGGGTTACCTACGAGCAGTACTTC. The J gene is TRBJ2-7, the V gene TRBV27; no definite D call. This CDR3 spans 14 amino acids. From germline, CDR1 is MNHEY and CDR2 SMNVEV (reference sequence). V lost 6 bases, J lost 2 bases, and 14 bases lay in between.

The chain recombines TRBV9 with TRBJ2-1; no clear D. CDR1 and CDR2 from the germline V gene are SGDLS and YYNGEE. The CDR3 contains 11 residues. The V end lost 4 bases, the J end lost 6 bases, and 5 bases lay between the germline ends. The DNA of the CDR3 is TGTGCCAGCAGCCTAAGCAATGAGCAGTTCTTC. Protein sequence: CASSLSNEQFF.

With respect to this clone: Different DNA sequences within this sample yield the same CDR3. V and J are TRBV9 and TRBJ2-2, with no clear D. Trimming shortened V by 0 bases and J by 7 bases, and 4 bases separated the two germline ends. Germline V gene sequence: CDR1 SGDLS, CDR2 YYNGEE. This CDR3 has 12 residues. The CDR3 region is CASSVEGGELFF. The CDR3, as DNA: TGTGCCAGCAGCGTAGAGGGCGGGGAGCTGTTTTTT.

This clone was seen a single time. This chain links TRBV19 with TRBJ1-5; TRBD1 aligns across 7 bases. The junction had 3 bases not matched to a gene; V was cut back by 7 bases and J by 3 bases. The CDR3 loop spans 13 amino acids. Germline lookup yields CDR1 LNHDA and CDR2 SQIVND (reference sequence). The CDR3 sequence is CASTDRDNQPQHF. DNA for the CDR3: TGTGCCAGTACTGACAGGGACAATCAGCCCCAGCATTTT.

This clone appeared a single time. The rearrangement joins TRBV4-1 to TRBJ2-7; D remains unclear. V lost 0 bases, J lost 2 bases, and 8 bases lay in between. Germline V gives CDR1 MGHRA, CDR2 YSYEKL. The CDR3 contains 14 residues. CDR3 sequence: CASSQDYFTYEQYF. The CDR3 DNA sequence: TGCGCCAGCAGCCAAGATTACTTTACCTACGAGCAGTACTTC.

Worth noting for this clone: This specimen includes other DNA sequences encoding the same CDR3. The V call is TRBV7-9, the J call TRBJ2-3, with a weak D call TRBD2 (6 bases). The germline V gene encodes CDR1 SEHNR and CDR2 FQNEAQ (reference sequence). With 1 base removed from V and 0 bases from J, the gap between germline ends came to 8 bases. This CDR3 contains 15 residues. The CDR3 sequence is CASSLGSGSTDTQYF. CDR3 in DNA: TGTGCCAGCAGCTTAGGGAGCGGGAGCACAGATACGCAGTATTTT.

The V call is TRBV7-3, the J call TRBJ1-2, with 7 bases matching TRBD1. With 2 bases clipped from V and 4 bases from J, the junction kept 7 bases outside the gene matches. The germline V gene encodes CDR1 SGHTA and CDR2 FQGTGA. The CDR3 totals 15 residues. This CDR3 is CASSLGDSRLYGYTF. The DNA of the CDR3 is TGTGCCAGCAGCTTAGGGGACAGCCGCCTCTATGGCTACACCTTC.

The chain links TRBV5-8 to TRBJ1-5, with unresolved D. V was shortened by 6 bases and J by 2 bases, with 18 bases between the two germline ends. The CDR3 is 16 residues long. Germline assignment: CDR1 SGHTS and CDR2 YDEGEE. CDR3 amino acids: CASIVDGSRGNQPQHF. CDR3 coding DNA: TGTGCCAGCATCGTTGACGGATCAAGGGGCAATCAGCCCCAGCATTTT.

V gene TRBV28 combines with J gene TRBJ2-7, with TRBD1 as a possible D gene (5 bases). The ends were cut back, 6 bases at V and 4 bases at J, with 13 bases in the middle. The CDR3 spans 13 residues. Per germline, CDR1 MDHEN and CDR2 SYDVKM. The CDR3 protein is CASRSQGKYEQYF. The CDR3 DNA sequence: TGTGCCAGCAGGTCGCAGGGAAAATACGAGCAGTACTTC.

V is TRBV11-1 and J is TRBJ2-2; TRBD2 matches at 10 bases. V dropped 5 bases and J dropped 3; count of bases not matched to a gene: 6. CDR3 length equals 16 residues. Germline CDR1 and CDR2: SGHAT and FQDESV (reference sequence). In DNA, the CDR3 is TGTGCCAGCAGCCGAAGGACTAGCGGATACACCGGGGAGCTGTTTTTT. As protein: CASSRRTSGYTGELFF.

This chain links TRBV29-1 with TRBJ1-1; 9 nucleotides agree with TRBD1. V shed 5 bases, J shed 1 base, and the junction held 11 bases outside the gene matches. Germline V gene lookup returns CDR1 SQVTM and CDR2 ANQGSEA. The CDR3 contains 16 residues. CDR3 coding DNA: TGCAGCGTTAACGGACAGGGGTTTTTGTGGAACACTGAAGCTTTCTTT. Translation: CSVNGQGFLWNTEAFF.

In regard to this clone: Other nucleotide sequences in the sample specify the same CDR3. This chain connects TRBV5-4 to TRBJ2-3, with D possibly TRBD2 on 5 matching bases. Germline V gives CDR1 SGHNT, CDR2 YYREEE (reference sequence). V was cut by 0 bases and J by 0 bases, with 5 bases left in between. The CDR3 consists of 14 residues. The CDR3 DNA follows: TGTGCCAGCAGCTTGGGAGGGAGCACAGATACGCAGTATTTT. This translates into CASSLGGSTDTQYF. The full variable domain, with the rest looked up from reference TRBV5-4 and TRBJ2-3, is ETGVTQSPTHLIKTRGQQVTLRCSSQSGHNTVSWYQQALGQGPQFIFQYYREEENGRGNFPPRFSGLQFPNYSSELNVNALELDDSALYLCASSLGGSTDTQYFGPGTRLTVL.

The chain links TRBV5-1 to TRBJ1-1; the D is unclear. The V gene's germline CDR1 is SGHRS and CDR2 YFSETQ. The CDR3 is made up of 15 amino acids. V lost 0 bases to trimming and J lost 3 bases, with 12 bases between them. The CDR3 DNA sequence: TGCGCCAGCAGCTTGGAGGGTAATGGGTACACTGAAGCTTTCTTT. Protein: CASSLEGNGYTEAFF.

This clone has just a few counts. The chain employs TRBV2 and TRBJ1-1; the D gene is possibly TRBD1 (5 bases). Deletions cut 7 bases from V and 1 base from J, with 13 bases between. CDR3 length: 14 amino acids. Looked up from germline, CDR1 is SNHLY and CDR2 is FYNNEI. The CDR3 here is CASNVQGTNTEAFF. In DNA, the CDR3 is TGTGCCAGCAACGTCCAAGGGACGAACACTGAAGCTTTCTTT.

As to this clone: This specimen includes other DNA sequences encoding the same CDR3. The J gene is TRBJ2-7, the V gene TRBV5-1; a possible D gene is TRBD2 (5 bases). Germline CDR1 and CDR2: SGHRS and YFSETQ. The V end was cut by 1 base, the J end by 2 bases, with 10 bases between. CDR3 length: 14 residues. CDR3 coding DNA: TGCGCCAGCAGCTTGACGAGCGGAACCTACGAGCAGTACTTC. It encodes CASSLTSGTYEQYF.

This clone was seen a few times. V and J are TRBV5-1 and TRBJ1-1; D is unresolved. V gave up 3 bases and J gave up 1 base, with 10 bases separating them. The germline V gene has CDR1 SGHRS and CDR2 YFSETQ. CDR3 size: 14 residues. CDR3 nucleotides: TGCGCCAGCAGCTACCAGACGGGGAACACTGAAGCTTTCTTT. It yields the protein CASSYQTGNTEAFF.

This sequence joins TRBV6-6 and TRBJ2-3; D is perhaps TRBD2 (5 bases). V lost 10 bases, J lost 1 base, and 9 bases lay in between. This CDR3 has 12 amino acids. CDR1 MNHNY and CDR2 SVGAGI come from the germline V gene (reference sequence). The CDR3 DNA sequence: TGTGCCACCAAGGAGGGCACAGATACGCAGTATTTT. The encoded protein is CATKEGTDTQYF.

The rearrangement uses TRBV5-1 and TRBJ2-1; TRBD1 aligns across 7 bases. CDR1 is SGHRS, CDR2 YFSETQ, per germline. V was pared by 4 bases and J by 10 bases, with 8 bases of the junction left unmatched. CDR3 length: 13 amino acids. CDR3 loop: CASSRLTGKEQFF. Here the CDR3 DNA reads TGCGCCAGCAGCAGGCTGACAGGGAAAGAGCAGTTCTTC.

V gene TRBV2 combines with J gene TRBJ2-5; D assignment may be TRBD1 or TRBD2 (6 bases each). CDR1 and CDR2 from the germline V gene are SNHLY and FYNNEI. The CDR3 length is 16 residues. Deletions cut 4 bases from V and 4 bases from J, with 19 bases between. The CDR3 region is CASSGQQGGLGETQYF. As DNA, the CDR3 is TGTGCCAGCAGTGGCCAACAAGGGGGGCTTGGAGAGACCCAGTACTTC.